The following is a TCR beta chain sequence with its context. TCRdb processed the RT-PCR reads anew with MiXCR; each CDR3 protein has one entry. The table lists about 680,000 distinct CDR3 sequences, 12% to 15% of them singletons. Germline V CDR1 and CDR2: DFQATT, SNEGSKA (reference sequence). The trim removed 0 bases at V and 4 bases at J, leaving 6 bases unmatched. The CDR3 runs 17 residues. This chain uses TRBV20-1 with TRBJ2-5; TRBD2 agrees at 15 bases. The sample consisted of memory CD4+ T cells from blood. This TCR derives from a female donor in good health, serving as a healthy control. The CDR3 DNA reads as TGCAGTGCTAGAGATCTCGGACTAGCGGGAGGGGTAGAGACCCAGTACTTC. Translated, it gives CSARDLGLAGGVETQYF.